This T cell receptor (beta chain) derives from a study of blood T cell repertoires in COVID-19. V shed 4 bases and J 4 bases; nucleotides not matched to a gene: 6. CDR1 and CDR2 (germline): MNHNY, SVGAGI (reference sequence). The CDR3 spans 14 residues. Data came from immunoSEQ multiplex PCR; TCRdb stores just in-frame clones and leaves some out. The data hold approximately 210,000 clones, with 70% to 85% observed a single time. The clonotype comes from a woman in her fifties or sixties who had recovered from COVID-19. The chain carries TRBV6-6 and TRBJ1-1, with 7 bases that match TRBD1. Sequencing used PBMCs or T cells enriched from blood (not recorded which). The CDR3 protein is CASSSDRAGTEAFF. In DNA form, the CDR3 reads TGTGCCAGCAGTTCTGACAGGGCTGGCACTGAAGCTTTCTTT.